The 27 T cell receptor beta chains reported below all come from one sample, sequenced in a study of spatial heterogeneity in lung cancer. A single record per CDR3 protein comes from TCRdb applying MiXCR to the 5' RACE reads. The sample includes about 61,000 distinct CDR3 sequences, under 7.5% of them seen just once. Time point meaning: sample taken at primary tumor resection. Sequences were derived from PBMCs, sampled at surgery. The receptors here all came from a female donor with early-stage non-small cell lung cancer.

The rearrangement joins TRBV20-1 to TRBJ2-1; TRBD2 agrees at 10 bases. The CDR3 has 18 residues. The V gene end was trimmed by 6 bases and the J gene end by 0 bases; junction bases not matched to a gene: 14. Germline V gene lookup returns CDR1 DFQATT and CDR2 SNEGSKA (reference sequence). The CDR3 nucleotides read TGCAGTGCCCATCCCCTAGCGGGGGTCTACGGCTCCTACAATGAGCAGTTCTTC. The encoded protein is CSAHPLAGVYGSYNEQFF.

This clonotype occurred a few times. In DNA form, the CDR3 reads TGTGCCAGCATGGCCCTCGGGCTAGCGGGGGGCAATGGGGAGCTGTTTTTT. Translated, it gives CASMALGLAGGNGELFF. The chain recombines TRBV25-1 with TRBJ2-2; 11 nucleotides agree with TRBD2. The germline V gene encodes CDR1 MGHDK and CDR2 SYGVNS. The CDR3 has 17 residues. Trimming at V came to 7 bases and at J to 8 bases, leaving 15 bases not matched to a gene.

This clonotype was observed many times. The V gene is TRBV7-9, the J gene TRBJ2-3; 7 bases align to TRBD2. The V segment lost 1 base and the J segment 6 bases; nucleotides outside the gene matches: 7. This CDR3 spans 15 amino acids. Germline V gene lookup returns CDR1 SEHNR and CDR2 FQNEAQ (reference sequence). The CDR3 loop is CASSLGGLAVDTQYF. CDR3 sequence (DNA): TGTGCCAGCAGCTTAGGAGGCCTAGCGGTCGATACGCAGTATTTT.

This clonotype has at least ten counts. The chain's CDR3 is CASTLHLNTEAFF. The CDR3 bases are TGTGCCAGCACTCTCCATTTGAACACTGAAGCTTTCTTT. The V call is TRBV28, the J call TRBJ1-1; D remains ambiguous. Trimming shortened V by 7 bases and J by 0 bases, and 9 bases separated the two germline ends. The length of the CDR3 is 13 residues. Germline-derived CDR1 and CDR2 are MDHEN and SYDVKM.

In its sample, this clonotype was seen many times. The chain recombines TRBV5-1 with TRBJ2-5; TRBD1 aligns across 9 bases. V was clipped by 0 bases and J by 0 bases; unmatched bases: 3. CDR1 is SGHRS and CDR2 is YFSETQ in the germline V gene. The CDR3 runs to 16 residues. The CDR3 reads CASSLGGQGNQETQYF. The CDR3 DNA reads as TGCGCCAGCAGCTTGGGGGGACAGGGTAACCAAGAGACCCAGTACTTC.

This clonotype was counted ten times or more. The rearrangement links TRBV20-1 to TRBJ1-1; D uncertain. The CDR3 totals 14 residues. Trimming pared 5 bases from V and 5 bases from J, leaving 18 bases between. From germline, CDR1 is DFQATT and CDR2 SNEGSKA (reference sequence). The chain's CDR3 is CSAAPPLGRTEAFF. DNA of the CDR3: TGCAGTGCTGCACCCCCGTTAGGGCGAACTGAAGCTTTCTTT.

This clonotype has just a few counts. J is TRBJ1-5 and V is TRBV7-3; D not resolved. The CDR3 sequence is 17 residues long. The germline CDR1 and CDR2 sequences are SGHTA and FQGTGA. Trimming removed 4 bases from V and 4 bases from J, with 20 bases in between. The CDR3: CASSSLSCLFLNQPQHF. CDR3 nucleotide sequence: TGTGCCAGCAGCTCATTGAGTTGCCTCTTTTTAAATCAGCCCCAGCATTTT.

V gene TRBV12-3 or TRBV12-4 combines with J gene TRBJ2-7; TRBD2 agrees at 8 bases. This CDR3 region has 11 residues. The V segment lost 4 bases and the J segment 7 bases; nucleotides outside the gene matches: 0. CDR3 sequence: CASSSGGEQYV. The CDR3 bases are TGTGCCAGCAGTTCGGGGGGGGAGCAGTACGTC.

This clonotype has only a few counts. V gene TRBV6-1 combines with J gene TRBJ2-1; D gene unclear. This CDR3 has 11 residues. V was shortened by 7 bases and J by 10 bases, with 11 bases between the two germline ends. Germline values: CDR1 MNHNS, CDR2 SASEGT. The CDR3 DNA follows: TGTGCCAGCAACCGACTCGGGGAGCAGTTCTTC. Protein product: CASNRLGEQFF.

This clonotype has just a few counts. This chain links TRBV5-1 with TRBJ2-2; maybe TRBD2 (6 bases). Germline V lookup: CDR1 SGHRS, CDR2 YFSETQ. The CDR3 is made up of 15 amino acids. V shed 6 bases and J shed 4 bases, with 16 bases lying between them. In DNA form, the CDR3 reads TGCGCCAGCACGTCGACGGCCGGGGGCACCGGGGAGCTGTTTTTT. It yields the protein CASTSTAGGTGELFF. The complete variable domain, with remaining parts taken from reference TRBV5-1 and TRBJ2-2, reads KAGVTQTPRYLIKTRGQQVTLSCSPISGHRSVSWYQQTPGQGLQFLFEYFSETQRNKGNFPGRFSGRQFSNSRSEMNVSTLELGDSALYLCASTSTAGGTGELFFGEGSRLTVL.

At least ten counts were recorded for this clonotype. J is TRBJ2-7 and V is TRBV7-2, with D possibly matching TRBD2 (6 bases). The CDR3 contains 17 residues. Germline lookup yields CDR1 SGHTA and CDR2 FQGNSA. V lost 1 base to trimming and J lost 0 bases, with 16 bases between them. The DNA of the CDR3 is TGTGCCAGCAGCTTAGGCCCCTTAGCGGCTAGCTCCTACGAGCAGTACTTC. It encodes CASSLGPLAASSYEQYF.

The J gene is TRBJ1-5, the V gene TRBV20-1; a possible D gene is TRBD1 (5 bases). This CDR3 region has 14 residues. Trimming pared 6 bases from V and 0 bases from J, leaving 12 bases between. CDR1 is DFQATT, CDR2 SNEGSKA, per germline (reference sequence). In nucleotides, the CDR3 is TGCAGTGCATCACGGGGGTATAGCAATCAGCCCCAGCATTTT. Residues: CSASRGYSNQPQHF.

This clonotype was observed at least ten times. This sequence joins TRBV20-1 and TRBJ2-3; 7 nucleotides agree with TRBD2. Trimming cost V 2 bases and J 2 bases; bases outside gene matches: 1. The CDR3 is 13 amino acids. The germline V gene encodes CDR1 DFQATT and CDR2 SNEGSKA (reference sequence). The CDR3 coding sequence is TGCAGTGCTAGAACTAGCGACACAGATACGCAGTATTTT. It translates to CSARTSDTDTQYF.

This chain joins TRBV5-1 and TRBJ1-5; 9 nucleotides match TRBD1. This CDR3 is built from 16 residues. Unmatched junction bases numbered 7, after V lost 4 bases and J lost 2 bases. Germline loops: CDR1 SGHRS, CDR2 YFSETQ. The CDR3, as DNA: TGCGCCAGCAGCCCAACAGGGGGCATGGGCAATCAGCCCCAGCATTTT. This gives the protein CASSPTGGMGNQPQHF.

This clonotype counts as medium-sized. The genes are TRBV7-9 and TRBJ1-5, with D unclear. CDR1 is SEHNR and CDR2 is FQNEAQ in the germline V gene (reference sequence). V was cut by 5 bases and J by 3 bases, with 5 bases left in between. CDR3 length equals 12 residues. The CDR3 is CASSQDNQPQHF. In nucleotides, the CDR3 is TGTGCCAGCAGCCAGGACAATCAGCCCCAGCATTTT.

In this sample, this clonotype turned up many times. The V and J genes are TRBV2 and TRBJ1-1; D gene unclear. Trimming cost V 2 bases and J 1 base, with 5 bases left between them. Per the germline V gene, CDR1 is SNHLY and CDR2 is FYNNEI. This CDR3 is 13 amino acids long. The CDR3 sequence: CASSELPNTEAFF. The CDR3 bases are TGTGCCAGCAGTGAACTCCCGAACACTGAAGCTTTCTTT.

This clonotype was seen repeatedly, ten times or more. The chain uses TRBV9 and TRBJ2-5; 9 nucleotides line up with TRBD1. The V gene end was trimmed by 2 bases and the J gene end by 5 bases; junction bases not matched to a gene: 10. CDR1 SGDLS and CDR2 YYNGEE come from the germline V gene. CDR3 size: 16 residues. The chain's CDR3 is CASSVRPGTGKETQYF. CDR3 nucleotides: TGTGCCAGCAGCGTCAGACCCGGGACAGGGAAGGAGACCCAGTACTTC.

Ten or more counts support this clonotype. The chain combines TRBV13 with TRBJ2-5, with D perhaps TRBD2 (5 bases). Looked up from germline, CDR1 is PRHDT and CDR2 is FYEKMQ (reference sequence). The CDR3 length is 15 residues. Between the trimmed V and J ends, which lost 0 bases and 9 bases, there was a span of 17 bases. The CDR3 protein is CASSLGRKGGEPQYF. As DNA, the CDR3 is TGTGCCAGCAGCTTAGGCCGAAAGGGTGGGGAGCCCCAGTACTTC.

The rearrangement uses TRBV5-1 and TRBJ2-3, with D perhaps matching TRBD2 (7 bases). Between the trimmed V and J ends, which lost 5 bases and 6 bases, there was a span of 10 bases. CDR3 length equals 12 residues. Germline CDR1 SGHRS, CDR2 YFSETQ. The CDR3 DNA reads TGCGCCAGCAGACGGGGGGCGGATACGCAGTATTTT. This codes for CASRRGADTQYF.

This clonotype occurred a few times. The V and J genes are TRBV6-1 and TRBJ1-5; tentatively, D is TRBD1 (5 bases). The germline V gene encodes CDR1 MNHNS and CDR2 SASEGT. CDR3 length equals 14 residues. The ends were cut back, 7 bases at V and 0 bases at J, with 10 bases in the middle. CDR3 region: CASIQGLSNQPQHF. The CDR3 nucleotides are TGTGCCAGCATCCAGGGTCTTAGCAATCAGCCCCAGCATTTT.

This clonotype was seen a handful of times. The rearrangement uses TRBV11-2 and TRBJ2-3; D is ambiguous. Deletions cut 1 base from V and 2 bases from J, with 13 bases between. The V gene's germline CDR1 is SGHAT and CDR2 FQNNGV. The length of the CDR3 is 16 residues. This chain's CDR3 is CASSLGVAASTDTQYF. The CDR3, as DNA: TGTGCCAGCAGCTTAGGGGTGGCAGCTTCCACAGATACGCAGTATTTT. Complete variable domain (other parts from reference TRBV11-2 and TRBJ2-3): EAGVAQSPRYKIIEKRQSVAFWCNPISGHATLYWYQQILGQGPKLLIQFQNNGVVDDSQLPKDRFSAERLKGVDSTLKIQPAKLEDSAVYLCASSLGVAASTDTQYFGPGTRLTVL.

This clonotype was recorded many times. The gene calls are TRBV7-2 and TRBJ1-4; the D gene is possibly TRBD1 (5 bases). Germline lookup yields CDR1 SGHTA and CDR2 FQGNSA. This CDR3 comprises 15 residues. Deletions cut 5 bases from V and 5 bases from J, with 15 bases between. CDR3 sequence (DNA): TGTGCCAGCAGCCGGAAACGGGGCCTAAATGAAAAACTGTTTTTT. Amino acids: CASSRKRGLNEKLFF.

This clonotype was seen repeatedly, ten times or more. The rearrangement uses TRBV30 and TRBJ1-3; D gene unclear. Germline loops: CDR1 GTSNPN, CDR2 SVGIG (reference sequence). This CDR3 is built from 12 residues. With 3 bases removed from V and 4 bases from J, the gap between germline ends came to 7 bases. CDR3 bases: TGTGCCTGGAGCCTACCGGGAAACACCATATATTTT. It yields the protein CAWSLPGNTIYF.

In this sample, this clonotype turned up many times. The CDR3 spells CASSQRGADTQYF. As DNA, the CDR3 is TGTGCCAGCTCCCAAAGGGGGGCAGATACGCAGTATTTT. The chain employs TRBV12-3 or TRBV12-4 and TRBJ2-3, with D perhaps being TRBD1 or TRBD2 (6 bases each). This CDR3 has 13 amino acids. The V gene lost 8 bases and the J gene lost 4 bases, with 13 bases spanning the gap.

This clonotype was counted between two and nine times. The CDR3 protein is CASSLNGVGAEQFF. CDR3 in DNA: TGTGCCAGCAGCTTAAACGGGGTTGGGGCGGAGCAGTTCTTC. V and J are TRBV7-9 and TRBJ2-1, with D possibly being TRBD1 or TRBD2 (5 bases each). In germline, CDR1 is SEHNR, CDR2 FQNEAQ (reference sequence). The CDR3 extends over 14 amino acids. With 2 bases removed from V and 10 bases from J, the gap between germline ends came to 15 bases.

This clonotype was counted ten times or more. The chain carries TRBV29-1 and TRBJ2-5; no clear D gene. CDR1 SQVTM and CDR2 ANQGSEA come from the germline V gene. This CDR3 has 13 amino acids. V was pared by 6 bases and J by 2 bases, with 13 bases between. DNA of the CDR3: TGCAGCGTACTGGGCCAGAATCAAGAGACCCAGTACTTC. Amino acids: CSVLGQNQETQYF.

This clonotype was seen ten or more times. This chain links TRBV12-3 or TRBV12-4 with TRBJ2-5; D not resolved. The CDR3 extends over 13 amino acids. Trimming removed 3 bases from V and 7 bases from J, with 12 bases in between. Written as DNA, the CDR3 is TGTGCCAGCAGTTTTGGTTGGGAAGGGACCCAGTACTTC. Translation gives CASSFGWEGTQYF.